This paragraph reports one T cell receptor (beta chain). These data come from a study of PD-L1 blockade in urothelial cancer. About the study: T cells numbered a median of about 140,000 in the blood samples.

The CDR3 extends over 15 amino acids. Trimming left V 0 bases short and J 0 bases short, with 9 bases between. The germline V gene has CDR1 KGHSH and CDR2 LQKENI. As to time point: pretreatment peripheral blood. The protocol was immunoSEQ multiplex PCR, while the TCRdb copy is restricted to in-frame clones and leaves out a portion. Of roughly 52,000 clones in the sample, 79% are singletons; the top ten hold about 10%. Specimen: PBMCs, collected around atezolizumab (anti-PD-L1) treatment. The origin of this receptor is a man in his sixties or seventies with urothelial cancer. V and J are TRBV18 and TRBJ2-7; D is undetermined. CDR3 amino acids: CASSPPSFSSYEQYF. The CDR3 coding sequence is TGTGCCAGCTCACCACCGTCGTTCAGCTCCTACGAGCAGTACTTC. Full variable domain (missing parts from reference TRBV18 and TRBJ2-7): NAGVMQNPRHLVRRRGQEARLRCSPMKGHSHVYWYRQLPEEGLKFMVYLQKENIIDESGMPKERFSAEFPKEGPSILRIQQVVRGDSAAYFCASSPPSFSSYEQYFGPGTRLTVT.